Sequencing of this T cell receptor beta chain was carried out in a study of graft-versus-host responses after intestinal transplantation. In the study overall: Multivisceral, liver-intestinal, or isolated intestinal transplants were given to recipients. The recipients all started with anti-thymocyte globulin induction and then took tacrolimus and steroids for roughly three years. Study outcomes and limitations: When patients had graft-donor T cell macrochimerism, their allografts held high graft-versus-host to host-versus-graft clonal ratios. GvH clones were found in recipient marrow; some appeared first in ileum or blood.

Assay used: immunoSEQ multiplex PCR; TCRdb lists only in-frame clones, some missing. The repertoire holds about 36,000 clones, with around 94% as singletons. Germline CDR1 and CDR2: SGHRS and YFSETQ. V lost 4 bases, J lost 5 bases, and 13 bases stayed unmatched. This CDR3 spans 16 amino acids. On this clone itself: The antigen is not known.

The genes are TRBV5-1 and TRBJ2-7; 9 bases are a match to TRBD1. The TCR comes from a human donor who was the organ donor for an intestinal transplant. The starting material was unstimulated CD4+ T cells sorted from spleen or lymph node cells, obtained before transplant. CDR3 in amino acids: CASSRTTGTGSHEQYF. CDR3 DNA: TGCGCCAGCAGCCGCACTACCGGGACAGGGTCCCACGAGCAGTACTTC.